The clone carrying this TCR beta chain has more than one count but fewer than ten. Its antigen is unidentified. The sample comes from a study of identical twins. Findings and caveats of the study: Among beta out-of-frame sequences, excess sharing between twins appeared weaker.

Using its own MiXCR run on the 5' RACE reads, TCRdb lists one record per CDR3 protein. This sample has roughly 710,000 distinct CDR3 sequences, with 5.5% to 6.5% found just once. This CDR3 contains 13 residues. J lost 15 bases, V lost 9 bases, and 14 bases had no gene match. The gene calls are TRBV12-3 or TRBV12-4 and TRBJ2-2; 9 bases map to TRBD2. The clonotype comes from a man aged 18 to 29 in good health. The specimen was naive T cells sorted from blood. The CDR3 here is CASILAGVGMVFF. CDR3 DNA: TGTGCCAGTATTTTAGCGGGAGTGGGGATGGTGTTTTTT.